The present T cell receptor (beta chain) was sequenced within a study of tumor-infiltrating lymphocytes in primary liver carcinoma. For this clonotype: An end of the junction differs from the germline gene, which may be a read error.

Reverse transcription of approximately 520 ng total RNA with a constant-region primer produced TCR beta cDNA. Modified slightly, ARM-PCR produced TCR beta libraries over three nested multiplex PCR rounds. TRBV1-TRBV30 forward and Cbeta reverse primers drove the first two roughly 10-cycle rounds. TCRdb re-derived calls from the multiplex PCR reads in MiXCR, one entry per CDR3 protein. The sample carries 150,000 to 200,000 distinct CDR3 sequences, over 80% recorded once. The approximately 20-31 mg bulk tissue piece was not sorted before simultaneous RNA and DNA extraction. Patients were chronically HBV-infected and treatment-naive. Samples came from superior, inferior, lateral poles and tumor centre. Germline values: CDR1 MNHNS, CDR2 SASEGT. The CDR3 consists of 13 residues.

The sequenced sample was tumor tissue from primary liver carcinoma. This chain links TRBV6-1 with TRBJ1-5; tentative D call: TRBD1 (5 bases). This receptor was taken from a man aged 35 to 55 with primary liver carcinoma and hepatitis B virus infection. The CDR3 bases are TGTGACAGCAGTGCTGGGGGTATTCAGCCCCAGCATTTT. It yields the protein CDSSAGGIQPQHF.